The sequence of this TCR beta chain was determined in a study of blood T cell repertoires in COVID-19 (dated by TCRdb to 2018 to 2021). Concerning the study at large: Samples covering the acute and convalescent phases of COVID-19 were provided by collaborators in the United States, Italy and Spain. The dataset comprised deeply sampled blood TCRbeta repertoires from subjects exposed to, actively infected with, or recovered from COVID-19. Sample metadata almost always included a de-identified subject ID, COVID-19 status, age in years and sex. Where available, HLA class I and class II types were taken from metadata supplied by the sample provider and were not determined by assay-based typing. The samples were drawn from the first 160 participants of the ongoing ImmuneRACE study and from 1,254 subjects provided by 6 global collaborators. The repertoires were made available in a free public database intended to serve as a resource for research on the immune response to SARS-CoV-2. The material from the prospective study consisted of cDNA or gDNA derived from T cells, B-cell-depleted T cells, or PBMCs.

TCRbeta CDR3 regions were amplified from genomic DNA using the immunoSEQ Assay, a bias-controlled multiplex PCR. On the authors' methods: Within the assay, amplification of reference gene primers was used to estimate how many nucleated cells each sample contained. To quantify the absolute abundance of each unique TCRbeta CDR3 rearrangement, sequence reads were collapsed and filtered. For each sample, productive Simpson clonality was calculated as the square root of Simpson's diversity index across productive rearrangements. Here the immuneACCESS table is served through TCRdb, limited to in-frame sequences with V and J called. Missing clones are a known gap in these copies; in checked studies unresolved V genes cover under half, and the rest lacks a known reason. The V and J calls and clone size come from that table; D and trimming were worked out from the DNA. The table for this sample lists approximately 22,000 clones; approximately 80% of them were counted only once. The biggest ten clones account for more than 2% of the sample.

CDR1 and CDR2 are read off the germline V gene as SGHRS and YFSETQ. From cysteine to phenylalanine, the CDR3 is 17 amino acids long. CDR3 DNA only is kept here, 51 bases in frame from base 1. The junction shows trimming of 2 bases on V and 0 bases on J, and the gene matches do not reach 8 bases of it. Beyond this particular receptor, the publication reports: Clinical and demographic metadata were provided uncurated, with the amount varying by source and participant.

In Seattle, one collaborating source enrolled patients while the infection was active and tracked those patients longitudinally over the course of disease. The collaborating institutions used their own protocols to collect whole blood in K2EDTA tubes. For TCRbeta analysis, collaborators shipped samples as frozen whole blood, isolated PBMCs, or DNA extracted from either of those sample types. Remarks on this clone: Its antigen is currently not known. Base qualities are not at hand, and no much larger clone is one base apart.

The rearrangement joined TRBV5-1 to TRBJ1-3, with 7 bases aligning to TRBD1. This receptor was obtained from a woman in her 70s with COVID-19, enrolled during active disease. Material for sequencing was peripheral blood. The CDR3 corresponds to CASSLRGLGSSGNTIYF. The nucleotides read TGCGCCAGCAGCTTAAGGGGGCTAGGCAGCTCTGGAAACACCATATATTTT.